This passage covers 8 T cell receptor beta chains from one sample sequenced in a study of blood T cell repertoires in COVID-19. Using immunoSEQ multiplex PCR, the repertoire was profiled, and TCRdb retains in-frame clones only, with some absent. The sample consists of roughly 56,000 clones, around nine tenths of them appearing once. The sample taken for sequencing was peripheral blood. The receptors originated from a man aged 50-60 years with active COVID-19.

The CDR3 here is CASSQGVSASGRAYNEQFF. The CDR3 bases are TGTGCCAGCAGCCAGGGGGTTTCGGCTAGCGGGAGAGCCTACAATGAGCAGTTCTTC. This rearrangement joins TRBV3-1 (or the pseudogene TRBV3-2) to TRBJ2-1, with 10 bases lining up with TRBD2. The V gene's germline CDR1 is LGHDT and CDR2 YNNKEL (reference sequence). J lost 2 bases, V lost 3 bases, and 13 bases had no gene match. The CDR3 runs 19 residues.

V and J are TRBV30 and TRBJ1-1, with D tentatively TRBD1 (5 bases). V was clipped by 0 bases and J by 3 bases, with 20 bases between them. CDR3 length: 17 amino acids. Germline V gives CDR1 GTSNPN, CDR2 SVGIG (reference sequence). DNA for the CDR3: TGTGCCTGGAGTGTACAGGTTCTGGGGCCGGGGGACACTGAAGCTTTCTTT. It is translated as CAWSVQVLGPGDTEAFF.

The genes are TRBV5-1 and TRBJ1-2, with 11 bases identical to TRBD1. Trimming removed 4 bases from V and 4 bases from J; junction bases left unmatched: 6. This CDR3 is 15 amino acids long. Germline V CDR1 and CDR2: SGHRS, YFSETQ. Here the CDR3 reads CASSPGTGGIYGYTF. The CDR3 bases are TGCGCCAGCAGCCCAGGGACAGGGGGGATCTATGGCTACACCTTC.

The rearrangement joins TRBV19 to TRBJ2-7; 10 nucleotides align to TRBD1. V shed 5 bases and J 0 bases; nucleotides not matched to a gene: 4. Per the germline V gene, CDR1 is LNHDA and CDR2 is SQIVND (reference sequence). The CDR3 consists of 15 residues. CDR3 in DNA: TGTGCCAGTAGTCCGCGGACAGGGGGCTCCTACGAGCAGTACTTC. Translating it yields CASSPRTGGSYEQYF.

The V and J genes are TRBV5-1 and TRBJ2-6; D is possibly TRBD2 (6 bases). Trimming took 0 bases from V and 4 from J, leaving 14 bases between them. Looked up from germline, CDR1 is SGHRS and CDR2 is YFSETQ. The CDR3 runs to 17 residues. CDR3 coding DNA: TGCGCCAGCAGCTTGGCGTACCTGGGAGGCGGGGCCAACGTCCTGACTTTC. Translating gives CASSLAYLGGGANVLTF.

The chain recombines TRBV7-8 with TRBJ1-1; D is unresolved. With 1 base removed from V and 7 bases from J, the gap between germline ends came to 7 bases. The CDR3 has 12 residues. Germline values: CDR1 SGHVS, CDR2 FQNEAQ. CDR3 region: CASSLEISEAFF. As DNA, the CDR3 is TGTGCCAGCAGCTTAGAGATCAGTGAAGCTTTCTTT.

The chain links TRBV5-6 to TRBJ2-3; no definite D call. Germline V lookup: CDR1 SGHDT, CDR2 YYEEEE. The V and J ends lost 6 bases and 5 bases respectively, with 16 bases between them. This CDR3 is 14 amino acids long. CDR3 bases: TGTGCCAGCACCCTACTCCTGACGGGAGATACGCAGTATTTT. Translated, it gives CASTLLLTGDTQYF.

CDR3 nucleotides: TGCGCCAGCAGCCAGGGACAGACGAGGAACACTGAAGCTTTCTTT. Its protein is CASSQGQTRNTEAFF. The chain recombines TRBV4-1 with TRBJ1-1, with 7 bases that match TRBD1. This CDR3 has 15 amino acids. V shed 3 bases and J 1 base; nucleotides not matched to a gene: 5. Germline loops: CDR1 MGHRA, CDR2 YSYEKL.